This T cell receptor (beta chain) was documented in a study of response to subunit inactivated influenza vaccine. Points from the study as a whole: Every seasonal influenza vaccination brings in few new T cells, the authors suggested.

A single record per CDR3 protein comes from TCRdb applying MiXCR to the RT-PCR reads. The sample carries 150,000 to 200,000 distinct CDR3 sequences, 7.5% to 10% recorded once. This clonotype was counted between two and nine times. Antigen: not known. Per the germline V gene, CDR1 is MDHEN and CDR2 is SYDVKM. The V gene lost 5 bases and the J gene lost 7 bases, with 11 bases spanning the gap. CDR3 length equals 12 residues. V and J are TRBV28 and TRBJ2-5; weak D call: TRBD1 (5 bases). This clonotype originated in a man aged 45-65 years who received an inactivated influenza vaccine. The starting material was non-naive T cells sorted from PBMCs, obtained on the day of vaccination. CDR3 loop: CASSLETGTQYF. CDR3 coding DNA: TGTGCCAGCAGTCTAGAAACAGGGACCCAGTACTTC.